These T cell receptor beta chains were read from a single sample in a study of blood T cell repertoires in COVID-19. Produced via immunoSEQ multiplex PCR; TCRdb's table is partial and in-frame only. The sample has about 150,000 clones, more than 65% seen once; the top ten hold 7.2%. Specimen: peripheral blood. Every receptor here comes from a woman between 50 and 59 years old in a cohort sampled during active or convalescent COVID-19. CDR3s include the opening cysteine and the closing phenylalanine or tryptophan. The order of the fields is D gene, J gene, V gene, clone size, CDR3 DNA, CDR3 protein. D genes are given only for firm matches. A clone size is listed for some rows: how often the clone was seen (once, few, many), or a class if it is expanded.

D gene: .
J gene: TRBJ1-1
V gene: TRBV29-1
clone size: .
CDR3 DNA: TGCAGCGGCACAGGGTACACTGAAGCTTTCTTT
CDR3 protein: CSGTGYTEAFF

D gene: TRBD1
J gene: TRBJ1-6
V gene: TRBV7-2
clone size: few
CDR3 DNA: TGTGCCAGCAGCTTACAGGGGGCTAATTCACCCCTCCACTTT
CDR3 protein: CASSLQGANSPLHF

D gene: .
J gene: TRBJ1-6
V gene: TRBV6-5
clone size: .
CDR3 DNA: TGTGCCAGCACGATTAGCTCCTATAATTCACCCCTCCACTTT
CDR3 protein: CASTISSYNSPLHF

D gene: .
J gene: TRBJ2-7
V gene: TRBV30
clone size: .
CDR3 DNA: TGTGCCTGGAATACGGGGTTCTCCTACGAGCAGTACTTC
CDR3 protein: CAWNTGFSYEQYF

D gene: .
J gene: TRBJ2-3
V gene: TRBV20-1
clone size: .
CDR3 DNA: TGCAGTGCTAGGCGGGTAGATACGCAGTATTTT
CDR3 protein: CSARRVDTQYF

D gene: TRBD1
J gene: TRBJ1-1
V gene: TRBV6-5
clone size: .
CDR3 DNA: TGTGCCAGCACCACGGACAGGGGGGGAACTGAAGCTTTCTTT
CDR3 protein: CASTTDRGGTEAFF

D gene: .
J gene: TRBJ2-7
V gene: TRBV5-5
clone size: .
CDR3 DNA: TGTGCCAGCAGCTTGGTTCTACAGTCCTCCTACGAGCAGTACTTC
CDR3 protein: CASSLVLQSSYEQYF

D gene: .
J gene: TRBJ1-2
V gene: TRBV18
clone size: .
CDR3 DNA: TGTGCCAGCTCACCAGCAGCGATTAACTATGGCTACACCTTC
CDR3 protein: CASSPAAINYGYTF

D gene: .
J gene: TRBJ1-2
V gene: TRBV18
clone size: .
CDR3 DNA: TGTGCCAGCTCGCCTCGGGGGGGCGGATTCGAGTGGTATGGCTACACCTTC
CDR3 protein: CASSPRGGGFEWYGYTF

D gene: .
J gene: TRBJ1-1
V gene: TRBV2
clone size: .
CDR3 DNA: TGTGCCAGCAGTGAGAGGTTTTCGACTGAAGCTTTCTTT
CDR3 protein: CASSERFSTEAFF

D gene: .
J gene: TRBJ1-2
V gene: TRBV4-3
clone size: .
CDR3 DNA: TGCGCCAGCAGCCAAGGGAGCGGACAGTCCAGCTACACCTTC
CDR3 protein: CASSQGSGQSSYTF

D gene: TRBD1
J gene: TRBJ2-3
V gene: TRBV10-3
clone size: .
CDR3 DNA: TGTGCCATCAGTGAGGGCAGGGGGCTGGGCACAGATACGCAGTATTTT
CDR3 protein: CAISEGRGLGTDTQYF

D gene: .
J gene: TRBJ1-2
V gene: TRBV6-5
clone size: .
CDR3 DNA: TGTGCCAGCAGCGACAGGATTTATGGCTACACCTTC
CDR3 protein: CASSDRIYGYTF

D gene: .
J gene: TRBJ1-2
V gene: TRBV7-5
clone size: once
CDR3 DNA: TGTGCCAGAAGCCGCGACAGGCGATTGGGCTATGGCTACACCTTC
CDR3 protein: CARSRDRRLGYGYTF

D gene: TRBD1
J gene: TRBJ2-7
V gene: TRBV5-1
clone size: .
CDR3 DNA: TGCGCCAGCAGCCCGGGGACAGATACCTACGAGCAGTACTTC
CDR3 protein: CASSPGTDTYEQYF

D gene: .
J gene: TRBJ2-3
V gene: TRBV21-1
clone size: .
CDR3 DNA: TGTGCCAGCAAATCTAGCGGGGATTCTCGGGCGGATACGCAGTATTTT
CDR3 protein: CASKSSGDSRADTQYF

D gene: .
J gene: TRBJ2-3
V gene: TRBV3-1/TRBV3-2
clone size: .
CDR3 DNA: TGTGCCAGCAGCAGTTTATGGCAAGATACGCAGTATTTT
CDR3 protein: CASSSLWQDTQYF

D gene: .
J gene: TRBJ2-1
V gene: TRBV18
clone size: .
CDR3 DNA: TGTGCCAGCTCACTCGACTCCGGGGGCAATGAGCAGTTCTTC
CDR3 protein: CASSLDSGGNEQFF

D gene: .
J gene: TRBJ1-3
V gene: TRBV9
clone size: once
CDR3 DNA: TGTGCCAGCAGCTCCCTAGATGGAAACACCATATATTTT
CDR3 protein: CASSSLDGNTIYF

D gene: .
J gene: TRBJ1-1
V gene: TRBV7-9
clone size: once
CDR3 DNA: TGTGCCAGCAGCCCAAGCGGGGGCACTGAAGCTTTCTTT
CDR3 protein: CASSPSGGTEAFF

D gene: TRBD2
J gene: TRBJ2-5
V gene: TRBV2
clone size: .
CDR3 DNA: TGTGCCAGCAACTCGCGGGGGTGGGGAGAGACCCAGTACTTC
CDR3 protein: CASNSRGWGETQYF

D gene: .
J gene: TRBJ2-3
V gene: TRBV6-5
clone size: .
CDR3 DNA: TGTGCCAGCAGGGCGGGAATAGATACGCAGTATTTT
CDR3 protein: CASRAGIDTQYF

D gene: .
J gene: TRBJ2-1
V gene: TRBV14
clone size: .
CDR3 DNA: TGTGCCAGCAGCCACTCCGGGGGGCCTCGGAATGAGCAGTTCTTC
CDR3 protein: CASSHSGGPRNEQFF

D gene: TRBD1
J gene: TRBJ2-3
V gene: TRBV27
clone size: .
CDR3 DNA: TGTGCCAGCAGAAACAGGGGAAATGATGGCACAGATACGCAGTATTTT
CDR3 protein: CASRNRGNDGTDTQYF

D gene: .
J gene: TRBJ1-2
V gene: TRBV6-1
clone size: .
CDR3 DNA: TGTGCCAGCAGGGAAGGGCAGGGCGGCTATGGCTACACCTTC
CDR3 protein: CASREGQGGYGYTF

D gene: .
J gene: TRBJ1-3
V gene: TRBV3-1/TRBV3-2
clone size: .
CDR3 DNA: TGTGCCAGCAGCCTACACGGGGGAAACACCATATATTTT
CDR3 protein: CASSLHGGNTIYF

D gene: TRBD2
J gene: TRBJ2-1
V gene: TRBV10-3
clone size: .
CDR3 DNA: TGTGCCATCAGTGAAGCGGGGGGCACAAATGAGCAGTTCTTC
CDR3 protein: CAISEAGGTNEQFF

D gene: .
J gene: TRBJ1-6
V gene: TRBV19
clone size: .
CDR3 DNA: TGTGCCAGTAGTATGGGAGTGAGTGCTTCCTATAATTCACCCCTCCACTTT
CDR3 protein: CASSMGVSASYNSPLHF

D gene: TRBD1
J gene: TRBJ2-6
V gene: TRBV2
clone size: .
CDR3 DNA: TGTGCCAGCAGTGCCAGACAGGGGGCTGGGGCCAACGTCCTGACTTTC
CDR3 protein: CASSARQGAGANVLTF

D gene: TRBD1
J gene: TRBJ1-6
V gene: TRBV30
clone size: .
CDR3 DNA: TGTGCCTGGTCCGGGACAGGGGATTCACCCCTCCACTTT
CDR3 protein: CAWSGTGDSPLHF

D gene: TRBD1
J gene: TRBJ1-2
V gene: TRBV4-1
clone size: .
CDR3 DNA: TGCGCCAGCAGCCAAGCCTACCGGGACAGAAATTACTATGGCTACACCTTC
CDR3 protein: CASSQAYRDRNYYGYTF

D gene: .
J gene: TRBJ1-2
V gene: TRBV24-1
clone size: .
CDR3 DNA: TGTGCCACCAGTGCCCTGGACAGAGGACTCTATGGCTACACCTTC
CDR3 protein: CATSALDRGLYGYTF

D gene: .
J gene: TRBJ1-1
V gene: TRBV19
clone size: .
CDR3 DNA: TGTGCCAGTGGAGGGAGCATGAACACTGAAGCTTTCTTT
CDR3 protein: CASGGSMNTEAFF

D gene: .
J gene: TRBJ1-6
V gene: TRBV19
clone size: .
CDR3 DNA: TGTGCCAGTAGGCCCGTGGGGGGTTCACCCCTCCACTTT
CDR3 protein: CASRPVGGSPLHF

D gene: .
J gene: TRBJ1-5
V gene: TRBV11-2
clone size: .
CDR3 DNA: TGTGCCAGCAGCTTAGACTCTCGGGGAGATCAGCCCCAGCATTTT
CDR3 protein: CASSLDSRGDQPQHF

D gene: .
J gene: TRBJ2-7
V gene: TRBV4-1
clone size: once
CDR3 DNA: TGCGCCAGCAGGCCGAACTCAAGGGGTAACGAGCAGTACTTC
CDR3 protein: CASRPNSRGNEQYF